This T cell receptor beta chain appears in the sequencing data of a study of molecular identifiers for immune sequencing clone quantification listed by TCRdb under 2018. In the study overall: In a replicate experiment, RNA from about 20,000 or 100,000 naive CD8 T cells was split into five aliquots, four of which were sequenced. The study was a methods study using CD8 T cells to benchmark molecular-identifier clustering-based TCR repertoire sequencing (MIDCIRS) and TCR RNA copy counting. The investigation overall reported the following: Clones above 20 RNA copies held over 97% of molecules in CMV-specific effector cells but under 1% in naive cells. Spiked-in Jurkat TCR RNA (around eleven copies' worth), which is not part of the donor repertoire, was contained in the naive libraries. Without barcode sub-clustering, chimeric consensus sequences inflated TCR diversity; chimeras reached as high as 47%. A single cell's worth of spiked-in Jurkat TCR RNA was reported detectable even among 850,000 to 1,000,000 naive CD8 T cells. Modeling estimated about 3 recovered TCR RNA copies per cell, compared with about ten by digital PCR, which implies 25% to 30% capture efficiency. Highly expanded clone sizes could be underestimated because identical TCR molecules may share a barcode.

The library was generated by PCR. Sequencing instrument: Illumina HiSeq 4000. Bulk TCR libraries were prepared as previously described, using TCR primers listed in Table S5. The Qiagen AllPrep DNA/RNA kit was used to purify total RNA. Reads from multiple sequencing runs of the same library were pooled before analysis. Under the source paper's analysis protocol: Reads were retained only if an exact TCR constant sequence was present, and the retained reads were trimmed to 150 nt and grouped according to their 12-nt molecular barcodes. Reads inside each barcode group were sub-clustered using a 15% Levenshtein threshold, and a quality-weighted consensus sequence was constructed for each RNA molecule. Non-functional sequences were excluded, and lower-count sequences lying one edit away from another sequence were also excluded. Based on fitting two negative binomial distributions, any barcode sub-cluster with under 20% of the maximum read count was discarded. TCRdb reworked the public reads: Q25 trimming with fastp, MiXCR clone assembly, productive beta chains retained. Entries that share a CDR3 protein sequence are merged under the most common genes and DNA. V and J calls and clone size were set by TCRdb, not the authors. The sample includes some 320,000 distinct CDR3 sequences, with about a fifth observed a single time. The top ten hold 0.81% of the sample.

Libraries of naive CD8 T cells were built from anywhere between about 20,000 and 1,000,000 sorted cells, with 10%, 30% or 50% of the purified RNA used. Naive CD8 T cells were FACS-sorted as CD8+CD4-CCR7+CD45RA+ on a BD FACSAria II into RLT Plus buffer. To test detection sensitivity, Jurkat RNA equivalent to more than eight TCR copies was spiked into samples of about 19,000-1,000,000 naive CD8 T cells. CD8 T cells were enriched with RosetteSep CD8+ T Cell Enrichment Cocktail and Ficoll-Paque, followed by ACK red cell lysis. This clonotype appeared a single time. Its antigen is still unknown. A much larger clone sits a single nucleotide away, making a read error possible. CDR1 MDHEN and CDR2 SYDVKM were looked up in the germline V gene. Spanning cysteine to phenylalanine, the CDR3 consists of 12 amino acids. The entry retains the CDR3 DNA only, 36 bases that are in frame from base 1.

The chain is made from TRBV28 and TRBJ2-5, with the D assignment possibly TRBD1 or TRBD2, given 5 matching bases for each. Sequences were obtained from naive CD8+ T cells from blood, with Jurkat cell RNA spiked in. The intended sense of this specimen's cell subset or site label: FACS-sorted CD8+CD4-CCR7+CD45RA+ naive T cells. This receptor was taken from a human donor in good health. Some libraries in this study had Jurkat cell RNA spiked in. The DNA reads TGTGTCAGCTGGGACCACCAAGAGACCCAGTACTTC. Its amino acids are CVSWDHQETQYF.